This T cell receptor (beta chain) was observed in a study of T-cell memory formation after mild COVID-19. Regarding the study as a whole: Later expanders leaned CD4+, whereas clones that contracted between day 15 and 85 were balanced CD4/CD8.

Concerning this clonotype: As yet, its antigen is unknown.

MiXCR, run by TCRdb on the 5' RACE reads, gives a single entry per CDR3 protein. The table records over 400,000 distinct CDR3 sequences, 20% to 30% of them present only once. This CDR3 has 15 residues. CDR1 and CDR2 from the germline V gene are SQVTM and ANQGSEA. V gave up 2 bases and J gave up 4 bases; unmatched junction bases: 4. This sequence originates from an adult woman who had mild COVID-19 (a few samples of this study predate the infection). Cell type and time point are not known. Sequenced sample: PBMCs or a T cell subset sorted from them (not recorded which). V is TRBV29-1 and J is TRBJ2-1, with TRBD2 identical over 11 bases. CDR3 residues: CSVEPGTSGYNEQFF. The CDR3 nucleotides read TGCAGCGTTGAACCAGGGACTAGCGGATACAATGAGCAGTTCTTC.